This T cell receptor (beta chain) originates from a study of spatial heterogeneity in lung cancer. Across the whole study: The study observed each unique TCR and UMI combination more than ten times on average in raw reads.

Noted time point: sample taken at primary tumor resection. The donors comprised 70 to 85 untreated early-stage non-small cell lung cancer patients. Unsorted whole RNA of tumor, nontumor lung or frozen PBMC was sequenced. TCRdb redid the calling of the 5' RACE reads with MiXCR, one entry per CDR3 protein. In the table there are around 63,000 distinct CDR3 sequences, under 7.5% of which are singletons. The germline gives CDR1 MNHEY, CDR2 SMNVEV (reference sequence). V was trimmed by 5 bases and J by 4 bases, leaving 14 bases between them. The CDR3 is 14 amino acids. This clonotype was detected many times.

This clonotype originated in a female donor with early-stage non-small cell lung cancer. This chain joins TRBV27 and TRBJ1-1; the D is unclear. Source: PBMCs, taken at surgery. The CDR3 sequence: CASSPRSGSTEAFF. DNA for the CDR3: TGTGCCAGCAGTCCACGATCGGGATCCACTGAAGCTTTCTTT.